The 30 T cell receptor beta chains listed next were all sequenced from one sample in a study of cytomegalovirus exposure and HLA in healthy donors. The primer mix had 60 Vbeta and 13 Jbeta primers. Clones were sequenced by immunoSEQ multiplex PCR, and TCRdb holds only the in-frame ones, with some missing. This table has roughly 200,000 clones, 77% appearing once. Source material: PBMCs. The receptor source for this set is a woman between 25 and 40 years old in good health and CMV-seropositive.

This rearrangement joins TRBV7-9 to TRBJ2-7, with 7 positions matching TRBD2. CDR3 length: 13 residues. The junction had 3 bases not matched to a gene; V was cut back by 1 base and J by 6 bases. Germline values: CDR1 SEHNR, CDR2 FQNEAQ (reference sequence). CDR3 amino acids: CASSLGVAGEQYF. For the CDR3, the DNA is TGTGCCAGCAGCTTAGGGGTAGCGGGCGAGCAGTACTTC. Full variable domain (rest looked up from reference TRBV7-9 and TRBJ2-7): DTGVSQNPRHKITKRGQNVTFRCDPISEHNRLYWYRQTLGQGPEFLTYFQNEAQLEKSRLLSDRFSAERPKGSFSTLEIQRTEQGDSAMYLCASSLGVAGEQYFGPGTRLTVT.

The chain uses TRBV28 and TRBJ2-1; D may be TRBD2 (5 bases). Germline CDR1 is MDHEN and CDR2 is SYDVKM. V was clipped by 4 bases and J by 12 bases, with 10 bases between them. CDR3 length: 11 amino acids. CDR3 sequence: CASSSAGGQFF. CDR3 nucleotide sequence: TGTGCCAGCAGTTCCGCGGGCGGGCAGTTCTTC.

V usage is TRBV6-5 and J usage is TRBJ1-1; D is unresolved. There are 14 residues in the CDR3. Per germline, CDR1 MNHEY and CDR2 SVGAGI. The ends were cut back, 0 bases at V and 4 bases at J, with 9 bases in the middle. The CDR3 here is CASSYSSGVTEAFF. The CDR3 coding sequence is TGTGCCAGCAGTTACTCGAGCGGGGTCACTGAAGCTTTCTTT.

The chain recombines TRBV18 with TRBJ1-1, with D tentatively TRBD1 (5 bases). Trimming shortened V by 10 bases and J by 5 bases, and 17 bases separated the two germline ends. The germline V gene encodes CDR1 KGHSH and CDR2 LQKENI. The CDR3 totals 13 residues. In nucleotides, the CDR3 is TGTGCCACCCAGGTAGGGGTTGGGACTGAAGCTTTCTTT. It yields the protein CATQVGVGTEAFF.

The chain couples TRBV14 to TRBJ1-1; a possible D gene is TRBD1 (6 bases). V shed 4 bases and J shed 4 bases, with 13 bases lying between them. The CDR3 loop spans 14 amino acids. Germline CDR1 reads SGHDN; CDR2 reads FVKESK. The CDR3 region has the DNA TGTGCCAGCAGCCGCTTACAGGGTAGCACTGAAGCTTTCTTT. Translation: CASSRLQGSTEAFF.

This chain links TRBV19 with TRBJ1-2; possibly TRBD1 for D (5 bases). The germline V gene encodes CDR1 LNHDA and CDR2 SQIVND (reference sequence). Trimming removed 5 bases at V and 8 bases at J, with 18 bases between. CDR3 length: 14 residues. The CDR3 region is CASSVDRWQGGYTF. CDR3 DNA sequence: TGTGCCAGTAGTGTCGATCGGTGGCAGGGAGGCTACACCTTC.

The chain employs TRBV16 and TRBJ2-3, with D tentatively TRBD2 (6 bases). CDR3 length: 15 amino acids. In germline, CDR1 is KGHSY, CDR2 FQNENV. Trimming took off 2 bases at V and 6 bases at J, with 15 bases between the two ends. The CDR3: CASSQAGGTPDTQYF. DNA of the CDR3: TGTGCCAGCAGCCAAGCCGGCGGGACGCCCGATACGCAGTATTTT.

The chain has TRBV30 and TRBJ2-2, with D maybe TRBD1 (5 bases). The CDR3 extends over 15 amino acids. Germline V CDR1 and CDR2: GTSNPN, SVGIG (reference sequence). The germline V and J ends were trimmed by 1 base and 3 bases, with 12 bases remaining between them. The DNA for the CDR3 is TGTGCCTGGAGTGATCCAGGGTACCACACCGGGGAGCTGTTTTTT. Translating gives CAWSDPGYHTGELFF.

This clone came up once. This chain links TRBV30 with TRBJ2-7, with D possibly TRBD1 on 7 matching bases. The CDR3 totals 17 residues. V was pared by 3 bases and J by 0 bases, with 21 bases between. Per germline, CDR1 GTSNPN and CDR2 SVGIG (reference sequence). CDR3 amino acids: CAWRAGQTPIISYEQYF. In DNA form, the CDR3 reads TGTGCCTGGAGGGCGGGACAGACCCCTATTATCTCCTACGAGCAGTACTTC.

The chain combines TRBV5-1 with TRBJ2-2, with D maybe TRBD2 (6 bases). The V and J ends lost 6 bases and 4 bases respectively, with 19 bases between them. Germline CDR1 SGHRS, CDR2 YFSETQ. This CDR3 spans 16 amino acids. The CDR3 protein is CASTPGGAGSTGELFF. The CDR3 coding sequence is TGCGCCAGCACCCCCGGCGGGGCGGGGTCCACCGGGGAGCTGTTTTTT.

The chain has TRBV27 and TRBJ1-1; D perhaps matches TRBD1 (6 bases). This CDR3 has 15 amino acids. The V gene's germline CDR1 is MNHEY and CDR2 SMNVEV (reference sequence). V was clipped by 6 bases and J by 5 bases, with 19 bases between them. The chain's CDR3 is CASSPPWGTITEAFF. CDR3 nucleotides: TGTGCCAGCAGCCCACCTTGGGGGACAATAACTGAAGCTTTCTTT.

The chain couples TRBV5-1 to TRBJ1-4; unclear D gene. The CDR3 runs to 14 residues. Trimming took 0 bases from V and 8 from J, leaving 11 bases between them. From germline, CDR1 is SGHRS and CDR2 YFSETQ. This CDR3 is CASSLASGREKLFF. CDR3 nucleotide sequence: TGCGCCAGCAGCTTGGCGTCAGGTCGAGAAAAACTGTTTTTT.

The V call is TRBV7-2, the J call TRBJ2-1; D is undetermined. From germline, CDR1 is SGHTA and CDR2 FQGNSA. V lost 2 bases to trimming and J lost 5 bases, with 7 bases between them. The CDR3 spans 13 residues. The CDR3, as DNA: TGTGCCAGCAGCTTAAATCAGGACAATGAGCAGTTCTTC. Its protein is CASSLNQDNEQFF.

The chain employs TRBV29-1 and TRBJ1-2; 7 bases align to TRBD1. Germline V gene lookup returns CDR1 SQVTM and CDR2 ANQGSEA. This CDR3 comprises 13 residues. V shed 7 bases and J 4 bases; nucleotides not matched to a gene: 9. This CDR3 reads CSAVTGTGYGYTF. The CDR3 DNA follows: TGCAGCGCTGTGACAGGGACGGGCTATGGCTACACCTTC.

The rearrangement links TRBV4-2 to TRBJ2-7; maybe TRBD2 (5 bases). CDR1 and CDR2 from the germline V gene are LGHNA and YNFKEQ. The CDR3 extends over 15 amino acids. Deletions cut 0 bases from V and 1 base from J, with 10 bases between. The CDR3, as DNA: TGTGCCAGCAGCCAAGACGTTACTAGTTCCTACGAGCAGTACTTC. Protein product: CASSQDVTSSYEQYF.

The chain joins TRBV18 to TRBJ2-1; 8 positions match TRBD2. Trimming removed 6 bases from V and 9 bases from J; junction bases left unmatched: 10. CDR3 size: 14 residues. Per the germline V gene, CDR1 is KGHSH and CDR2 is LQKENI. The CDR3 DNA is TGTGCCAGCTCCGAGGGACTAGGTAGGGGTGAGCAGTTCTTC. Translated: CASSEGLGRGEQFF.

This chain connects TRBV30 to TRBJ2-3, with 9 bases identical to TRBD2. CDR1 GTSNPN and CDR2 SVGIG come from the germline V gene (reference sequence). This CDR3 has 18 amino acids. The V segment lost 0 bases and the J segment 1 base; nucleotides outside the gene matches: 11. The CDR3 is CAWSVQRRTSARTDTQYF. Here the CDR3 DNA reads TGTGCCTGGAGTGTACAGCGCCGGACTAGCGCCCGCACAGATACGCAGTATTTT.

This clone showed up just a few times. The chain recombines TRBV30 with TRBJ2-5, with D possibly matching TRBD2 (5 bases). Germline CDR1 reads GTSNPN; CDR2 reads SVGIG (reference sequence). V was cut by 2 bases and J by 4 bases, with 8 bases left in between. There are 12 residues in the CDR3. The CDR3 DNA follows: TGTGCCTGGAGTACGGGGTCAGAGACCCAGTACTTC. Protein product: CAWSTGSETQYF.

This chain uses TRBV14 with TRBJ2-7; perhaps TRBD1 as D (6 bases). In germline, CDR1 is SGHDN, CDR2 FVKESK. The CDR3 runs to 16 residues. V was shortened by 1 base and J by 3 bases, with 16 bases between the two germline ends. The chain's CDR3 is CASSQVPQGIFYEQYF. CDR3 nucleotides: TGTGCCAGCAGCCAAGTGCCCCAGGGGATTTTCTACGAGCAGTACTTC.

This rearrangement joins TRBV23-1 to TRBJ1-5; 9 positions agree with TRBD1. TRBV23-1 is noted as an ORF with a role that remains uncertain. This CDR3 spans 17 amino acids. The junction had 7 bases not matched to a gene; V was cut back by 3 bases and J by 1 base. DNA of the CDR3: TGCGCCAGCAGTCAGGGGAAGGGGACAGGGAGCAATCAGCCCCAGCATTTT. Residues: CASSQGKGTGSNQPQHF.

This clone appeared once. This chain joins TRBV28 and TRBJ1-5; D remains unclear. The CDR3 is made up of 15 amino acids. Germline CDR1 reads MDHEN; CDR2 reads SYDVKM. Trimming took 6 bases from V and 0 from J, leaving 12 bases between them. Written as DNA, the CDR3 is TGTGCCAGCAGCCTCGGGTCGTATAGCAATCAGCCCCAGCATTTT. Translated, it gives CASSLGSYSNQPQHF.

The J gene is TRBJ1-2, the V gene TRBV19, with TRBD1 matching over 12 bases. The CDR3 consists of 16 residues. V was pared by 6 bases and J by 3 bases, with 8 bases of the junction left unmatched. The germline CDR1 and CDR2 sequences are LNHDA and SQIVND (reference sequence). The CDR3 region has the DNA TGTGCCAGTAGCCACCCCGGGACAGGGGGCGACTATGGCTACACCTTC. As protein: CASSHPGTGGDYGYTF.

The V call is TRBV5-8, the J call TRBJ2-5; TRBD2 aligns across 11 bases. The V segment lost 4 bases and the J segment 5 bases; nucleotides outside the gene matches: 10. CDR3 length equals 16 residues. Germline assignment: CDR1 SGHTS and CDR2 YDEGEE. The CDR3 DNA reads as TGTGCCAGCAGCCTTCGACTAGCGGGGATTGCGGAGACCCAGTACTTC. Translation gives CASSLRLAGIAETQYF.

This chain links TRBV28 with TRBJ2-7; 13 bases are shared with TRBD2. CDR1 and CDR2 from the germline V gene are MDHEN and SYDVKM. CDR3 length: 16 residues. Trimming removed 6 bases from V and 4 bases from J; junction bases left unmatched: 9. CDR3 bases: TGTGCCAGCAGCAAAACCGGACTAGCGGGAGTTTACGAGCAGTACTTC. As protein: CASSKTGLAGVYEQYF.

The chain combines TRBV6-6 with TRBJ1-6; D might be TRBD1 (6 bases). This CDR3 spans 14 amino acids. V was trimmed by 7 bases and J by 7 bases, leaving 14 bases between them. Germline assignment: CDR1 MNHNY and CDR2 SVGAGI (reference sequence). CDR3 residues: CASKLGGPNSPLHF. The CDR3 nucleotides read TGTGCCAGCAAACTGGGGGGGCCCAATTCACCCCTCCACTTT.

V gene TRBV10-3 combines with J gene TRBJ2-5; 12 bases map to TRBD1. CDR1 ENHRY and CDR2 SYGVKD come from the germline V gene. The V and J ends lost 5 bases and 4 bases, in that order; junction bases with no gene match: 8. The CDR3 is 16 amino acids. The CDR3 loop is CAISSRGQGAGETQYF. The CDR3 nucleotides are TGTGCCATCAGTAGCCGGGGACAGGGGGCGGGAGAGACCCAGTACTTC.

The chain combines TRBV7-3 with TRBJ1-2; 9 bases align to TRBD1. CDR1 SGHTA and CDR2 FQGTGA come from the germline V gene. There are 13 residues in the CDR3. V was clipped by 4 bases and J by 7 bases; unmatched bases: 4. CDR3 in DNA: TGTGCCAGCAGCTCGGACAGGGGACGTGGCTACACCTTC. It encodes CASSSDRGRGYTF. Supplemented by reference TRBV7-3 and TRBJ1-2, the full variable domain reads GAGVSQTPSNKVTEKGKYVELRCDPISGHTALYWYRQSLGQGPEFLIYFQGTGAADDSGLPNDRFFAVRPEGSVSTLKIQRTERGDSAVYLCASSSDRGRGYTFGSGTRLTVV.

CDR3: CASSNQPGQGSEGYTF. CDR3 coding DNA: TGTGCCAGCAGCAACCAACCGGGACAGGGATCGGAGGGCTACACCTTC. The chain joins TRBV7-3 to TRBJ1-2; 9 positions agree with TRBD1. Unmatched junction bases numbered 15, after V lost 5 bases and J lost 8 bases. CDR1 and CDR2 (germline): SGHTA, FQGTGA. The CDR3 contains 16 residues.

The chain combines TRBV5-1 with TRBJ2-1, with D possibly TRBD2 on 6 matching bases. The CDR3 spans 17 residues. The germline V gene has CDR1 SGHRS and CDR2 YFSETQ. Deletions cut 4 bases from V and 0 bases from J, with 17 bases between. CDR3 amino acids: CASSGGTFPHSYNEQFF. CDR3 DNA sequence: TGCGCCAGCAGCGGGGGGACTTTTCCCCACTCCTACAATGAGCAGTTCTTC.

This rearrangement joins TRBV5-1 to TRBJ2-1; TRBD2 might be the D (5 bases). The CDR3 runs to 17 residues. Between the trimmed V and J ends, which lost 4 bases and 0 bases, there was a span of 17 bases. Germline V gene data show CDR1 as SGHRS and CDR2 as YFSETQ. The CDR3 DNA follows: TGCGCCAGCAGCCCCGACCCGGGGAGAAGCTCCTACAATGAGCAGTTCTTC. Translated: CASSPDPGRSSYNEQFF.